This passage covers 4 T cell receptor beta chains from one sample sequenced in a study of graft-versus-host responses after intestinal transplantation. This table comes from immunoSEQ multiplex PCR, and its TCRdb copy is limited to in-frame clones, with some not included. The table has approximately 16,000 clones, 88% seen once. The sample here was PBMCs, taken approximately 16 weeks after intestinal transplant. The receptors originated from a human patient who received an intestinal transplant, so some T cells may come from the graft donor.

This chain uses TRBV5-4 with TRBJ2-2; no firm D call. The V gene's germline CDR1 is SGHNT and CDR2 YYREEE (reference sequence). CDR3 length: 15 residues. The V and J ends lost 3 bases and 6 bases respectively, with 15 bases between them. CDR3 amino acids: CASSSIEQNAGELFF. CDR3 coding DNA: TGTGCCAGCAGCTCCATAGAGCAAAACGCCGGGGAGCTGTTTTTT.

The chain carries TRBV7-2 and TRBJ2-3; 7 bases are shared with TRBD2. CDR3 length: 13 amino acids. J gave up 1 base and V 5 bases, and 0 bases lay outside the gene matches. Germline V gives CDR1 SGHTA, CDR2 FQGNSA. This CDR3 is CASSTSGTDTQYF. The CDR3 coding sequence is TGTGCCAGCAGCACTAGCGGCACAGATACGCAGTATTTT.

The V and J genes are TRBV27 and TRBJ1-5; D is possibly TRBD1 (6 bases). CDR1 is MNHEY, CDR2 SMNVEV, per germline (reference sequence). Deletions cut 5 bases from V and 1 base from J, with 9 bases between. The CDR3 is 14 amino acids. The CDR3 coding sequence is TGTGCCAGCAGTGAGACAGGAAGCAATCAGCCCCAGCATTTT. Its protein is CASSETGSNQPQHF.

CDR3 protein: CASSPGSGANVLTF. CDR3 DNA sequence: TGTGCCAGCAGTCCTGGATCTGGGGCCAACGTCCTGACTTTC. V gene TRBV5-4 combines with J gene TRBJ2-6, with no clear D. The ends were cut back, 5 bases at V and 1 base at J, with 7 bases in the middle. The CDR3 consists of 14 residues. Germline V gene sequence: CDR1 SGHNT, CDR2 YYREEE (reference sequence).